The 15 T cell receptor beta chains in this list originate from one sample, sequenced in a study of CD8 T cells in ankylosing spondylitis. TCRdb processed the 5' RACE reads anew with MiXCR; each CDR3 protein has one entry. Of 200,000 to 300,000 distinct CDR3 sequences in the sample, about 9.1% were seen once. The specimen sequenced was blood, either unsorted or a sorted T cell fraction (not recorded which). Receptors originate from a male donor with ankylosing spondylitis or in good health (not recorded which).

The sample holds many counts of this clonotype. Here the CDR3 reads CSARPGTYQETQYF. CDR3 DNA: TGCAGTGCCAGACCCGGGACATACCAAGAGACCCAGTACTTC. The chain couples TRBV20-1 to TRBJ2-5; possibly TRBD1 for D (6 bases). V was pared by 6 bases and J by 0 bases, with 14 bases between. Germline CDR1 DFQATT, CDR2 SNEGSKA (reference sequence). CDR3 length: 14 amino acids.

Comments on this clonotype: A much larger clone lies one base from this, so it may be a read error. V is TRBV7-2 and J is TRBJ2-1, with 12 positions matching TRBD2. From germline, CDR1 is SGHTA and CDR2 FQGNSA. CDR3 size: 17 residues. The CDR3 loop is CASSSPTSGGLYSEQFF. Here the CDR3 DNA reads TGTGCCAGCAGCTCTCCGACTAGCGGGGGCCTGTACAGTGAGCAGTTCTTC.

This clonotype has ten or more counts. The chain recombines TRBV7-8 with TRBJ1-5; 7 bases are shared with TRBD1. Trimming removed 0 bases from V and 6 bases from J; junction bases left unmatched: 8. The CDR3 runs to 16 residues. Germline lookup yields CDR1 SGHVS and CDR2 FQNEAQ. CDR3 region: CASSLAFNRGGQPQHF. CDR3 DNA: TGTGCCAGCAGCTTAGCGTTCAACAGGGGCGGTCAGCCCCAGCATTTT. Using reference TRBV7-8 and TRBJ1-5 for the parts outside the CDR3, the full variable domain is GAGVSQSPRYKVAKRGQDVALRCDPISGHVSLFWYQQALGQGPEFLTYFQNEAQLDKSGLPSDRFFAERPEGSVSTLKIQRTQQEDSAVYLCASSLAFNRGGQPQHFGDGTRLSIL.

The rearrangement links TRBV11-2 to TRBJ2-3, with 8 nucleotides matching TRBD1. This CDR3 is 15 amino acids long. CDR1 SGHAT and CDR2 FQNNGV come from the germline V gene. V lost 4 bases and J lost 6; bases outside the gene matches: 9. CDR3 DNA: TGTGCCAGCAGCTCTTGGACAGGGCAGACCGATACGCAGTATTTT. Translation gives CASSSWTGQTDTQYF.

This clonotype was counted at least ten times. The chain carries TRBV27 and TRBJ2-7, with 10 nucleotides matching TRBD1. V lost 2 bases and J lost 5; bases outside the gene matches: 3. CDR1 is MNHEY, CDR2 SMNVEV, per germline (reference sequence). CDR3 length: 14 residues. As DNA, the CDR3 is TGTGCCAGCAGTTTACAGGGACAGGGGCACGAGCAGTACTTC. Protein sequence: CASSLQGQGHEQYF.

This clonotype appeared many times. This chain links TRBV6-6 with TRBJ1-1; unclear D gene. CDR1 is MNHNY, CDR2 SVGAGI, per germline (reference sequence). Trimming stripped 2 bases from V and 6 bases from J, with 7 bases between. The CDR3 is made up of 12 amino acids. CDR3 in DNA: TGTGCCAGCAGTTACAGGGCACCTGAAGCTTTCTTT. Translated, it gives CASSYRAPEAFF.

This clonotype has ten or more counts. The CDR3 protein is CASSFTHSLRHNEQFF. CDR3 sequence (DNA): TGTGCCAGCAGTTTCACCCACTCCCTACGGCATAATGAGCAGTTCTTC. The rearrangement joins TRBV6-2 or TRBV6-3 to TRBJ2-1, with unresolved D. Per germline, CDR1 MNHEY and CDR2 SVGEGT. There are 16 residues in the CDR3. Trimming stripped 4 bases from V and 7 bases from J, with 20 bases between.

In this sample, this clonotype turned up many times. The chain joins TRBV12-3 or TRBV12-4 to TRBJ2-1; 9 positions agree with TRBD1. V lost 3 bases and J lost 4; bases outside the gene matches: 1. CDR3 length: 14 amino acids. The CDR3 DNA reads TGTGCCAGCAGTTTCGGGACAGGGTACAATGAGCAGTTCTTC. This translates into CASSFGTGYNEQFF.

Ten or more counts support this clonotype. The rearrangement links TRBV11-2 to TRBJ1-2; D not certain. The CDR3 is made up of 16 amino acids. CDR1 and CDR2 from the germline V gene are SGHAT and FQNNGV. V lost 4 bases to trimming and J lost 4 bases, with 19 bases between them. The CDR3 DNA reads TGTGCCAGCAGCTCCTCACAGAAACCCGTCCGCTATGGCTACACCTTC. This encodes CASSSSQKPVRYGYTF.

This sequence joins TRBV7-9 and TRBJ2-7, with TRBD1 matching over 9 bases. The CDR3 runs to 16 residues. Per the germline V gene, CDR1 is SEHNR and CDR2 is FQNEAQ (reference sequence). Unmatched junction bases numbered 8, after V lost 5 bases and J lost 0 bases. The DNA for the CDR3 is TGTGCCAGCAGCCGGGACAGGGCACTCATCTCCTACGAGCAGTACTTC. Its protein is CASSRDRALISYEQYF.

This clonotype was detected ten times or more. This sequence joins TRBV20-1 and TRBJ2-1, with D uncertain. The V and J ends lost 3 bases and 10 bases respectively, with 16 bases between them. CDR1 and CDR2 (germline): DFQATT, SNEGSKA (reference sequence). This CDR3 has 13 residues. The CDR3 region has the DNA TGCAGTGCTAGGGGTAATAGCAGACGGGAGCAGTTCTTC. Protein: CSARGNSRREQFF.

This clonotype has ten or more counts. The CDR3 coding sequence is TGCGCCAGCAGCATTGGGACGGGTCGTACAGATACGCAGTATTTT. Protein sequence: CASSIGTGRTDTQYF. The chain recombines TRBV5-1 with TRBJ2-3; possibly TRBD1 or TRBD2 for D (5 bases each). With 4 bases removed from V and 3 bases from J, the gap between germline ends came to 15 bases. Germline V lookup: CDR1 SGHRS, CDR2 YFSETQ. The length of the CDR3 is 15 residues.

Only one count was recorded for this clonotype. The gene calls are TRBV7-2 and TRBJ2-2, with 10 bases identical to TRBD2. The length of the CDR3 is 15 residues. V trimming: 5 bases; J trimming: 6 bases; junction bases outside the gene matches: 6. In germline, CDR1 is SGHTA, CDR2 FQGNSA. The CDR3 region has the DNA TGTGCCAGCAGCGTAAGCGGGGGGGCCGCCGGGGAGCTGTTTTTT. Translated, it gives CASSVSGGAAGELFF.

This clonotype was counted a few times. This chain uses TRBV4-1 with TRBJ2-7, with D perhaps TRBD2 (5 bases). Trimming pared 0 bases from V and 2 bases from J, leaving 11 bases between. The CDR3 has 15 amino acids. The germline gives CDR1 MGHRA, CDR2 YSYEKL. The CDR3 here is CASSQDPAETYEQYF. The DNA for the CDR3 is TGCGCCAGCAGCCAAGATCCAGCGGAGACCTACGAGCAGTACTTC.

This clonotype appeared many times. CDR3 DNA sequence: TGTGCCAGCAGTCCAGGCCGCGGGAGAGCGGATACGCAGTATTTT. This translates into CASSPGRGRADTQYF. The V and J genes are TRBV27 and TRBJ2-3, with 7 positions matching TRBD2. V gave up 5 bases and J gave up 6 bases; unmatched junction bases: 11. The length of the CDR3 is 15 residues. Germline assignment: CDR1 MNHEY and CDR2 SMNVEV (reference sequence).